This T cell receptor (beta chain) originates from a study of T cell repertoires in ileal Crohn's disease. Study background: M0 samples are biopsies from inflamed ileum in the resection specimen.

Documented time point: inflamed ileum from the surgical specimen. Looked up from germline, CDR1 is MNHEY and CDR2 is SMNVEV (reference sequence). The CDR3 has 13 residues. Between the trimmed V and J ends, which lost 4 bases and 4 bases, there was a span of 10 bases. General study findings and limits: Endoscopic recurrence occurred in every patient whose clonality exceeded 26.8%.

Sequencing used immunoSEQ multiplex PCR; TCRdb keeps in-frame clones, though not all of them. Of 13,000 to 15,000 clones in the sample, less than 80% were seen once. In this sample, this clone is medium-sized. The antigen remains unidentified. The sequenced material came from ileal tissue. This receptor was obtained from an adult with Crohn's disease. The chain links TRBV27 to TRBJ1-1, with D unclear. DNA for the CDR3: TGTGCCAGCAGTTACGGGTCGGGCACTGAAGCTTTCTTT. Protein sequence: CASSYGSGTEAFF.